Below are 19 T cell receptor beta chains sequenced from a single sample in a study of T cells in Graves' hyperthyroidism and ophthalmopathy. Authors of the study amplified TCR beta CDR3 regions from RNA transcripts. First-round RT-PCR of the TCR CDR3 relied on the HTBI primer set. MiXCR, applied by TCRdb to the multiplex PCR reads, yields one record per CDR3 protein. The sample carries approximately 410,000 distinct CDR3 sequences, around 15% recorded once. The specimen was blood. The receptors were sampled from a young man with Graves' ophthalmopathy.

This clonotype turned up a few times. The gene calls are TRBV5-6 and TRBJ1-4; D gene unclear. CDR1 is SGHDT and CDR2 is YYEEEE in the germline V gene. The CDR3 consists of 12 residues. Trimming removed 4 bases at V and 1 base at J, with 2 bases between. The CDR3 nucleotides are TGTGCCAGCAGCAAAACTAATGAAAAACTGTTTTTT. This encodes CASSKTNEKLFF.

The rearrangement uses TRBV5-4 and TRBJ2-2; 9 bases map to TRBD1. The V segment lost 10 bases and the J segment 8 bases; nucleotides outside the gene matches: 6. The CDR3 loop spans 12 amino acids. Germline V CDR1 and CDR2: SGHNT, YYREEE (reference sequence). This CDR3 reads CAGTGQGGELFF. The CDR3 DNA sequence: TGTGCCGGGACAGGGCAGGGAGGGGAGCTGTTTTTT.

CDR3 region: CASKTSQDSGELFF. The CDR3 DNA reads TGTGCCAGCAAGACTAGCCAGGATTCCGGGGAGCTGTTTTTT. This chain connects TRBV28 to TRBJ2-2; the match to TRBD2 covers 7 bases. Germline V gene lookup returns CDR1 MDHEN and CDR2 SYDVKM. Trimming took 7 bases from V and 6 from J; bases not matched to a gene: 8. The CDR3 has 14 amino acids.

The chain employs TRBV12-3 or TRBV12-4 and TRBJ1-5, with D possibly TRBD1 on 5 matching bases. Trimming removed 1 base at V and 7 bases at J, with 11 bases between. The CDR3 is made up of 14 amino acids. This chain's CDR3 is CASSLGYRWQPQHF. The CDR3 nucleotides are TGTGCCAGCAGTTTAGGGTACAGGTGGCAGCCCCAGCATTTT.

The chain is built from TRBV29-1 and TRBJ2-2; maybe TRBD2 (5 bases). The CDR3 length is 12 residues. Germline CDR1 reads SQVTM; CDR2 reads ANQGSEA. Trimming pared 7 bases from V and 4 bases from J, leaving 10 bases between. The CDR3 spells CSGGSITGELFF. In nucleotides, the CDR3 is TGCAGCGGCGGGTCGATCACCGGGGAGCTGTTTTTT.

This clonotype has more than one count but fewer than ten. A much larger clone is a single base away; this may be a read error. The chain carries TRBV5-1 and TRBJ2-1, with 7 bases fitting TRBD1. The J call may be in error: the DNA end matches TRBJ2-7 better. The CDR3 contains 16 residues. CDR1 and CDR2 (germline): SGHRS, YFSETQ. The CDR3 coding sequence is TGTGCCAGCAGCTTAGCCCGGGACAGCGCTTACAATGAGCAGTACTTC. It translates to CASSLARDSAYNEQYF.

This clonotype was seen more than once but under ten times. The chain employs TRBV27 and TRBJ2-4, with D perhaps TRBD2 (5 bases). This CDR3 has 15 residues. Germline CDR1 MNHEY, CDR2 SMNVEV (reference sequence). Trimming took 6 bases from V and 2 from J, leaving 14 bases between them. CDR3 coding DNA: TGTGCCAGCAGCCCGAGAGGGTGGACCAAAAACATTCAGTACTTC. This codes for CASSPRGWTKNIQYF.

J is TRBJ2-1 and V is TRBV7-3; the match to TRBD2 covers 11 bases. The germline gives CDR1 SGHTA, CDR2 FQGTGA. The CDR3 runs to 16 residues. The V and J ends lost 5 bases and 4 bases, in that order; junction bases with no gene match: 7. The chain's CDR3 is CASSRLAGGPYNEQFF. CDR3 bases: TGTGCCAGCAGCCGTTTAGCGGGAGGGCCTTACAATGAGCAGTTCTTC. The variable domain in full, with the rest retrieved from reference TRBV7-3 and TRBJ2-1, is GAGVSQTPSNKVTEKGKYVELRCDPISGHTALYWYRQSLGQGPEFLIYFQGTGAADDSGLPNDRFFAVRPEGSVSTLKIQRTERGDSAVYLCASSRLAGGPYNEQFFGPGTRLTVL.

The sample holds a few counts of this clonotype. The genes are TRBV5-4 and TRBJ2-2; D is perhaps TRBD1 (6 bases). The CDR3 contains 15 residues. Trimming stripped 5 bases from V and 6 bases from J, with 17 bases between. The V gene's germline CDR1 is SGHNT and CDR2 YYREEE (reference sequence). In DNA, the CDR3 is TGTGCCAGCAGTTGGGATTTACAGGGATCCGGGGAGCTGTTTTTT. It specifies CASSWDLQGSGELFF.

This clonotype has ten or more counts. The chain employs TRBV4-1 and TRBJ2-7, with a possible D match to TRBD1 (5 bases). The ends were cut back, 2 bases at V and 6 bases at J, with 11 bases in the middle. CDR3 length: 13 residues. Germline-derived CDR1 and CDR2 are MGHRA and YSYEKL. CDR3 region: CASSQLIQAEQYF. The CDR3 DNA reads TGCGCCAGCAGCCAACTCATACAGGCCGAGCAGTACTTC.

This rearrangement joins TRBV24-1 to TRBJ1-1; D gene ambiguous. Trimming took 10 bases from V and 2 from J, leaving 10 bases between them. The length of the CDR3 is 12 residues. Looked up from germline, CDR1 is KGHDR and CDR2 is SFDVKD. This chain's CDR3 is CATKDLNTEAFF. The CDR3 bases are TGTGCCACTAAAGACCTTAACACTGAAGCTTTCTTT.

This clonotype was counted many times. Written as DNA, the CDR3 is TGTGCCAGCAGCCACTATACCGGGACTAGGGGATTCGAGCAGTACTTC. Its translation: CASSHYTGTRGFEQYF. The chain employs TRBV3-1 and TRBJ2-7, with 8 bases matching TRBD2. The CDR3 covers 16 residues. Germline-derived CDR1 and CDR2 are LGHDT and YNNKEL (reference sequence). V shed 3 bases, J shed 6 bases, and the junction held 13 bases outside the gene matches.

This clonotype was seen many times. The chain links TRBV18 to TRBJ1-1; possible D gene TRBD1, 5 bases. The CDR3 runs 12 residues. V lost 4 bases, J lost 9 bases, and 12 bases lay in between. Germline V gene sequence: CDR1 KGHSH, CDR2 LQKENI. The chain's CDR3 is CASSLVGGKAFF. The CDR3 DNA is TGTGCCAGCTCACTCGTTGGGGGAAAAGCTTTCTTT. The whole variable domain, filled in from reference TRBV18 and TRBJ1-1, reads NAGVMQNPRHLVRRRGQEARLRCSPMKGHSHVYWYRQLPEEGLKFMVYLQKENIIDESGMPKERFSAEFPKEGPSILRIQQVVRGDSAAYFCASSLVGGKAFFGQGTRLTVV.

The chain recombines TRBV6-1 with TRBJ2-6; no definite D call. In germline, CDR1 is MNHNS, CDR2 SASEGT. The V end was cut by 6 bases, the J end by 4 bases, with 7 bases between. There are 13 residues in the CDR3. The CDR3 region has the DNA TGTGCCAGCAGCTTCCAAGGGGCCAACGTCCTGACTTTC. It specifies CASSFQGANVLTF.

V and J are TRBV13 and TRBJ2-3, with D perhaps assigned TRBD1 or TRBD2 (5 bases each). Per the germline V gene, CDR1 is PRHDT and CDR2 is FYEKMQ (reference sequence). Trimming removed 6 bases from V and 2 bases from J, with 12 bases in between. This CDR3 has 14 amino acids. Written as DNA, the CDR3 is TGTGCCAGCAGTCCTAGGGGAGCCACAGATACGCAGTATTTT. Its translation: CASSPRGATDTQYF.

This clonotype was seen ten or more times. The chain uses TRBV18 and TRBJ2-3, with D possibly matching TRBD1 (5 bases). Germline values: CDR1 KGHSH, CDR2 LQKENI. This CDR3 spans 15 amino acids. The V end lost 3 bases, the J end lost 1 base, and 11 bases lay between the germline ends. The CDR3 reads CASSPIVGGTDTQYF. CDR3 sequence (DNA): TGTGCCAGCTCACCCATTGTAGGGGGCACAGATACGCAGTATTTT. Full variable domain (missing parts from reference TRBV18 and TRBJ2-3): NAGVMQNPRHLVRRRGQEARLRCSPMKGHSHVYWYRQLPEEGLKFMVYLQKENIIDESGMPKERFSAEFPKEGPSILRIQQVVRGDSAAYFCASSPIVGGTDTQYFGPGTRLTVL.

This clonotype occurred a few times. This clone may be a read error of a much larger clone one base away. The CDR3 reads CATSDRDHGYTF. The CDR3 nucleotides read TGTGCCACTTCAGACAGGGACCATGGCTACACCTTC. The chain links TRBV18 to TRBJ1-2, with 7 bases lining up with TRBD1. This CDR3 is 12 amino acids long. CDR1 is KGHSH, CDR2 LQKENI, per germline. V gave up 10 bases and J gave up 6 bases; unmatched junction bases: 8.

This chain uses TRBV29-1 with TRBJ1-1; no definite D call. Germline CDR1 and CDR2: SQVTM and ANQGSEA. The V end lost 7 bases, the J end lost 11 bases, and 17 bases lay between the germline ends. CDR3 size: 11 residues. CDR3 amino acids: CSGYRAPSAFF. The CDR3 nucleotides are TGCAGCGGGTACAGAGCCCCTTCGGCTTTCTTT.

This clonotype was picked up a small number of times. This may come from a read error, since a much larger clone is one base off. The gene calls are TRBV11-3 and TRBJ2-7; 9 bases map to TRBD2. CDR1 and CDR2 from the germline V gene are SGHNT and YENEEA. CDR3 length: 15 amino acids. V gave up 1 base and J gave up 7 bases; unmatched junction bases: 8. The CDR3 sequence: CASSLVAGGPGEQYF. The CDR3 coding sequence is TGTGCCAGCAGCTTAGTTGCGGGAGGGCCGGGGGAGCAGTACTTC.